This is a list of T cell receptor beta chains from one sample in a study of spatial heterogeneity in lung cancer. TCRdb reprocessed the 5' RACE reads via MiXCR and lists one record per CDR3 protein. The sample lists approximately 50,000 distinct CDR3 sequences, under 8% seen once, with approximately 40% in the top ten. The sequencing here drew on PBMCs, taken at follow-up. Receptors originate from a female donor with early-stage non-small cell lung cancer. Both conserved end residues are part of each CDR3. Each record gives: J gene, V gene, CDR3 protein.

TRBJ2-3 | TRBV4-1 | CASTYGGARTDTQYF
TRBJ2-6 | TRBV18 | CASSPRQVETSGANVLTF
TRBJ2-3 | TRBV5-1 | CASSQSGGATDTQYF
TRBJ1-2 | TRBV20-1 | CRAVWTYGYTF
TRBJ2-1 | TRBV20-1 | CSARFSGYNEQFF
TRBJ1-1 | TRBV7-2 | CASSSRLRGNTEAFF
TRBJ2-5 | TRBV6-5 | CASSFTLTVYQETQYF
TRBJ2-7 | TRBV27 | CATSLGTGEILYEQYF
TRBJ2-3 | TRBV24-1 | CATSDASGDTQYF
TRBJ2-3 | TRBV29-1 | CSVEVTDTQYF
TRBJ2-7 | TRBV5-1 | CASSEPGGYEQYF
TRBJ2-1 | TRBV12-5 | CASGSGTGVYNEQFF
TRBJ2-7 | TRBV6-2/TRBV6-3 | CASRPVGQGSYEQYF
TRBJ2-6 | TRBV6-2/TRBV6-3 | CASSYPIRGSGANILTF
TRBJ2-7 | TRBV12-3/TRBV12-4 | CASSRSDRVPYEQYF
TRBJ2-3 | TRBV6-5 | CASTLSGGADTQYF
TRBJ1-2 | TRBV9 | CASSVGVGGQNYGYTF
TRBJ2-5 | TRBV25-1 | CASSVGDGRAQYF
TRBJ2-7 | TRBV7-9 | CASRLEGASPYEQYF
TRBJ1-4 | TRBV9 | CATLGGTNEKLFF
TRBJ2-5 | TRBV20-1 | CSALTGQETQYF
TRBJ2-5 | TRBV7-9 | CASSLRRGPETQYF
TRBJ1-2 | TRBV20-1 | CSARDSARGSGYTF
TRBJ2-3 | TRBV5-1 | CASSQGGTDTQYF
TRBJ1-5 | TRBV15 | CATSIRGLASSNQPQHF
TRBJ2-4 | TRBV20-1 | CSAESRGRNIQYF
TRBJ2-3 | TRBV6-6 | CASTLRGGTSDTQYF
TRBJ2-3 | TRBV5-1 | CASSLRSPSSTDTQYF
TRBJ2-7 | TRBV7-2 | CASSLAGTPSYEQYF
TRBJ1-5 | TRBV5-8 | CASSEGGGGAQPQHF
TRBJ1-5 | TRBV3-1 | CASSQGSGNNQPQHF
TRBJ1-6 | TRBV9 | CASSAKRDPTNSPLHF
TRBJ2-7 | TRBV5-1 | CASSLSDEGEQYF
TRBJ1-2 | TRBV29-1 | CSVEVTGWYGYTF
TRBJ2-5 | TRBV28 | CASSPMTGFRTQYF